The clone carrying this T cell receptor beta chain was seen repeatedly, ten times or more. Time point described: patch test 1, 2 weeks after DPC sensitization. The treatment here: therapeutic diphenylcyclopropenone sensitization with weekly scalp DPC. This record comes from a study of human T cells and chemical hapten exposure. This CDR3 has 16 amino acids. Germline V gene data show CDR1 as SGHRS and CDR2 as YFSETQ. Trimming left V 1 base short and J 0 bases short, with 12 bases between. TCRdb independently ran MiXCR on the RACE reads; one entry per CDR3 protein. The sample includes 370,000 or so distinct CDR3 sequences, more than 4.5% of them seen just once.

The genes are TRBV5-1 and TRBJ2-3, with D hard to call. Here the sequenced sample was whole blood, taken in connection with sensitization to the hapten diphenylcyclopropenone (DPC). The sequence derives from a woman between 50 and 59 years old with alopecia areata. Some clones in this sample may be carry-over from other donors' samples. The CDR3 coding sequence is TGCGCCAGCAGCTTGATAGGATCTGTTAGCACAGATACGCAGTATTTT. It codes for CASSLIGSVSTDTQYF.